The sample holds many counts of the clone carrying this TCR beta chain. The antigen remains undetermined. Separate cDNA molecules each had unique molecular identifiers attached to them. TCRdb reprocessed the 5' RACE reads with MiXCR, giving one entry per CDR3 protein. Seen here are approximately 70,000 distinct CDR3 sequences, about 12% observed once, and the top ten hold about 5%. V trimming: 7 bases; J trimming: 4 bases; junction bases outside the gene matches: 4. CDR1 SQVTM and CDR2 ANQGSEA come from the germline V gene. The CDR3 runs to 12 residues. The data are from a study of early T cells in non-severe SARS-CoV-2 infection. Study as a whole: Sequencing used unsorted whole-blood bulk RNA, so chains lack pairing.

Study-level points and caveats: Comparison of clonotypes with VDJdb favored anti-spike CD8 responses while missing private and CD4 specificities.

The TCR was taken from an adult who was a healthcare worker with PCR-confirmed SARS-CoV-2 infection or an uninfected control (not recorded which). The rearrangement links TRBV29-1 to TRBJ1-2, with TRBD1 matching over 9 bases. Material for sequencing was whole blood. The chain's CDR3 is CSGTGDGYGYTF. The CDR3 bases are TGCAGCGGGACAGGGGATGGCTATGGCTACACCTTC.